The source of this TCR beta chain is a study of T-cell memory formation after mild COVID-19. 5'RACE, which relied on constant-segment primers, yielded TCR alpha and TCR beta cDNA libraries carrying sample barcodes and UMIs. TCRdb recomputed calls from the 5' RACE reads with MiXCR, one row per CDR3 protein. Of about 560,000 distinct CDR3 sequences in the sample, less than 25% were seen once. Study-wide points: Whether day 37 second-wave clones are SARS-CoV-2-specific was not confirmed. Clones that contracted from day 15 to 85 had balanced CD4/CD8; later expanders were CD4+ biased. Memory from before infection featured some responding clones, which suggests cross-reactive memory joined.

This clonotype was recorded at least ten times. Antigen unknown. Sequencing input: PBMCs or a T cell subset sorted from them (not recorded which). The receptor's source is an adult woman who had mild COVID-19 (a few samples of this study predate the infection). Cell type and time point are not known.

The CDR3 here is CASGQGLYEQYF. In nucleotides, the CDR3 is TGTGCCAGCGGGCAGGGCTTGTACGAGCAGTACTTC. The V and J genes are TRBV2 and TRBJ2-7; TRBD1 might be the D (5 bases). V lost 8 bases, J lost 4 bases, and 12 bases lay in between. Germline V gives CDR1 SNHLY, CDR2 FYNNEI. This CDR3 region has 12 residues. Variable domain in full (rest from reference TRBV2 and TRBJ2-7): EPEVTQTPSHQVTQMGQEVILRCVPISNHLYFYWYRQILGQKVEFLVSFYNNEISEKSEIFDDQFSVERPDGSNFTLKIRSTKLEDSAMYFCASGQGLYEQYFGPGTRLTVT.